These 26 T cell receptor beta chains share one sample of origin, sequenced in a study of siplizumab effects on memory and regulatory T cells. The assay was immunoSEQ multiplex PCR, and TCRdb's table has in-frame clones only and misses some. The sample lists approximately 120,000 clones; 93% were seen once. The sequencing input was non-Treg CD4+ T cells sorted from blood. The receptor source for this set is a human donor in good health.

V is TRBV7-2 and J is TRBJ1-3; tentative D call: TRBD1 (5 bases). The CDR3 is 17 residues long. Per the germline V gene, CDR1 is SGHTA and CDR2 is FQGNSA. V was trimmed by 0 bases and J by 4 bases, leaving 16 bases between them. Here the CDR3 DNA reads TGTGCCAGCAGCTTAGCGCCTGGGGGACTTGAGGGAAACACCATATATTTT. Encoded protein: CASSLAPGGLEGNTIYF.

CDR3 sequence: CASSQGLPLSGNTIYF. As DNA, the CDR3 is TGTGCCAGCAGCCAAGGACTGCCACTCTCTGGAAACACCATATATTTT. The chain joins TRBV5-4 to TRBJ1-3; D is uncertain. V shed 4 bases and J shed 0 bases, with 14 bases lying between them. This CDR3 region has 16 residues. CDR1 and CDR2 (germline): SGHNT, YYREEE (reference sequence).

The chain recombines TRBV6-5 with TRBJ1-2, with TRBD1 matching 10 bases. CDR1 is MNHEY, CDR2 SVGAGI, per germline. This CDR3 region has 13 residues. The ends lost 2 bases at V and 8 bases at J; junction bases unmatched: 2. The CDR3: CASSYDRGRGYTF. CDR3 DNA sequence: TGTGCCAGCAGTTACGACAGGGGGCGAGGCTACACCTTC.

The DNA of the CDR3 is TGTGCCAGCGCCCGGACAGGGTATAATTCACCCCTCCACTTT. Translating it yields CASARTGYNSPLHF. The V gene is TRBV6-1, the J gene TRBJ1-6; 8 bases fit TRBD1. The CDR3 runs to 14 residues. Germline V gives CDR1 MNHNS, CDR2 SASEGT. V lost 8 bases and J lost 4; bases outside the gene matches: 4.

The rearrangement uses TRBV10-1 and TRBJ2-3, with 12 bases matching TRBD2. CDR3 length equals 13 residues. Germline V gives CDR1 WNHNN, CDR2 SYGVQD (reference sequence). V shed 8 bases, J shed 4 bases, and the junction held 1 base outside the gene matches. CDR3 amino acids: CASGLAGSDTQYF. The CDR3, as DNA: TGCGCCAGCGGACTAGCGGGGTCAGATACGCAGTATTTT.

The chain carries TRBV18 and TRBJ1-2, with D possibly being TRBD1 (6 bases). In germline, CDR1 is KGHSH, CDR2 LQKENI. The V end lost 2 bases, the J end lost 4 bases, and 11 bases lay between the germline ends. This CDR3 comprises 14 residues. CDR3 amino acids: CASSPSQQGYGYTF. CDR3 bases: TGTGCCAGCTCACCATCTCAACAGGGCTATGGCTACACCTTC.

The chain has TRBV28 and TRBJ1-1; no reliable D call. The CDR3 spans 13 residues. Trimming shortened V by 1 base and J by 1 base, and 4 bases separated the two germline ends. Germline loops: CDR1 MDHEN, CDR2 SYDVKM. The CDR3 bases are TGTGCCAGCAGTTTATTACAGAACACTGAAGCTTTCTTT. Protein product: CASSLLQNTEAFF.

The chain joins TRBV19 to TRBJ1-5; the D is unclear. V was pared by 4 bases and J by 6 bases, with 7 bases between. The CDR3 is 12 amino acids. CDR1 is LNHDA and CDR2 is SQIVND in the germline V gene (reference sequence). DNA of the CDR3: TGTGCCAGTAGTAAGGCCCTTCAGCCCCAGCATTTT. This gives the protein CASSKALQPQHF.

The J gene is TRBJ2-7, the V gene TRBV27, with 11 bases matching TRBD2. Germline-derived CDR1 and CDR2 are MNHEY and SMNVEV (reference sequence). The CDR3 loop spans 15 amino acids. Germline trimming cut 10 bases from V and 4 bases from J; bases unmatched to any gene: 12. CDR3 sequence (DNA): TGTGCCACCAGACATAGCGGGGGGGCGGTGTACGAGCAGTACTTC. It codes for CATRHSGGAVYEQYF.

This clone has only one observation. This chain links TRBV11-3 with TRBJ1-3; D ambiguous. Germline loops: CDR1 SGHNT, CDR2 YENEEA. With 4 bases removed from V and 1 base from J, the gap between germline ends came to 11 bases. The CDR3 is 15 amino acids. Here the CDR3 DNA reads TGTGCCAGCAGCTCGGACGGTTTGTCTGGAAACACCATATATTTT. Its translation is CASSSDGLSGNTIYF.

J is TRBJ1-1 and V is TRBV30, with D uncertain. There are 11 residues in the CDR3. Germline V lookup: CDR1 GTSNPN, CDR2 SVGIG (reference sequence). Trimming cost V 2 bases and J 6 bases, with 7 bases left between them. The DNA of the CDR3 is TGTGCCTGGAGTAGATCCCCTGAAGCTTTCTTT. Its protein product is CAWSRSPEAFF.

The rearrangement links TRBV19 to TRBJ2-3; 9 nucleotides match TRBD2. Germline CDR1 reads LNHDA; CDR2 reads SQIVND (reference sequence). The V and J ends lost 5 bases and 6 bases, in that order; junction bases with no gene match: 12. The CDR3 is made up of 16 amino acids. CDR3 residues: CASSAPGGGVRDTQYF. Here the CDR3 DNA reads TGTGCCAGTAGTGCCCCGGGCGGGGGGGTTAGGGATACGCAGTATTTT.

This rearrangement joins TRBV21-1 to TRBJ1-5. TRBV21-1 is flagged as a pseudogene. The CDR3 is made up of 18 amino acids. The CDR3 is CASSIKPSWVAGNQPQHF. The CDR3 bases are TGTGCCAGCAGCATAAAACCCTCGTGGGTGGCGGGCAATCAGCCCCAGCATTTT.

The chain recombines TRBV28 with TRBJ1-4; D is possibly TRBD1 (5 bases). The CDR3 is made up of 16 amino acids. Germline CDR1 reads MDHEN; CDR2 reads SYDVKM. V lost 3 bases and J 6 bases, leaving 17 bases between the germline ends. CDR3 region: CASSFNPGAADEKLFF. The CDR3 DNA reads as TGTGCCAGCAGTTTTAACCCCGGGGCGGCGGATGAAAAACTGTTTTTT. The variable domain in full, completed from reference TRBV28 and TRBJ1-4, reads DVKVTQSSRYLVKRTGEKVFLECVQDMDHENMFWYRQDPGLGLRLIYFSYDVKMKEKGDIPEGYSVSREKKERFSLILESASTNQTSMYLCASSFNPGAADEKLFFGSGTQLSVL.

V gene TRBV19 combines with J gene TRBJ1-5; no firm D call. The V gene lost 5 bases and the J gene lost 2 bases, with 10 bases spanning the gap. Per germline, CDR1 LNHDA and CDR2 SQIVND (reference sequence). The CDR3 is 14 residues long. As DNA, the CDR3 is TGTGCCAGTAGTGGAGGAGGCGGCAATCAGCCCCAGCATTTT. Translating gives CASSGGGGNQPQHF.

The genes are TRBV28 and TRBJ1-5, with 8 bases matching TRBD1. The CDR3 runs to 16 residues. The J segment lost 5 bases and the V segment lost 3 bases, leaving 9 bases of the junction unmatched. Germline assignment: CDR1 MDHEN and CDR2 SYDVKM. Here the CDR3 reads CASSFSGTGFYQPQHF. CDR3 sequence (DNA): TGTGCCAGCAGTTTCTCCGGGACAGGCTTCTATCAGCCCCAGCATTTT.

This sequence joins TRBV10-1 and TRBJ2-7, with a possible D match to TRBD1 (6 bases). Germline CDR1 reads WNHNN; CDR2 reads SYGVQD (reference sequence). Trimming removed 0 bases from V and 2 bases from J, with 11 bases in between. This CDR3 has 15 residues. The CDR3 here is CASSESSGQTYEQYF. The CDR3 coding sequence is TGCGCCAGCAGTGAGTCGTCGGGACAAACCTACGAGCAGTACTTC.

The chain has TRBV7-2 and TRBJ1-2; 8 bases line up with TRBD1. Germline trimming cut 9 bases from V and 0 bases from J; bases unmatched to any gene: 18. The CDR3 runs to 18 residues. The germline V gene has CDR1 SGHTA and CDR2 FQGNSA. The CDR3 is CARPLAAGGQDPNYGYTF. CDR3 in DNA: TGTGCCAGGCCACTAGCGGCAGGGGGACAGGACCCTAACTATGGCTACACCTTC.

The chain recombines TRBV5-4 with TRBJ2-6; 10 nucleotides agree with TRBD1. The CDR3 contains 19 residues. V shed 3 bases, J shed 5 bases, and the junction held 14 bases outside the gene matches. The germline CDR1 and CDR2 sequences are SGHNT and YYREEE (reference sequence). CDR3 in DNA: TGTGCCAGCAGCTCGTCGGGACAGGGGAAAATCGGGAGGGCCAACGTCCTGACTTTC. Translating it yields CASSSSGQGKIGRANVLTF. Using reference TRBV5-4 and TRBJ2-6 for the parts outside the CDR3, the full variable domain is ETGVTQSPTHLIKTRGQQVTLRCSSQSGHNTVSWYQQALGQGPQFIFQYYREEENGRGNFPPRFSGLQFPNYSSELNVNALELDDSALYLCASSSSGQGKIGRANVLTFGAGSRLTVL.

The chain carries TRBV9 and TRBJ2-1; 7 bases agree with TRBD1. Germline V gene sequence: CDR1 SGDLS, CDR2 YYNGEE. J was trimmed by 4 bases and V by 3 bases; bases with no gene match: 7. This CDR3 has 15 residues. Written as DNA, the CDR3 is TGTGCCAGCAGCGGCACCGGGACAGCATACAATGAGCAGTTCTTC. Translation gives CASSGTGTAYNEQFF.

The chain couples TRBV10-3 to TRBJ2-3, with a tentative D call TRBD1 (6 bases). The CDR3 extends over 13 amino acids. Trimming removed 4 bases from V and 4 bases from J, with 9 bases in between. Germline assignment: CDR1 ENHRY and CDR2 SYGVKD. The CDR3 DNA reads as TGTGCCATCAGTGCAGGGGAGCCAGATACGCAGTATTTT. Amino acid sequence: CAISAGEPDTQYF.

This clone was picked up one time. This chain uses TRBV7-3 with TRBJ2-3, with D unclear. The CDR3 covers 14 residues. CDR1 SGHTA and CDR2 FQGTGA come from the germline V gene. V lost 2 bases and J lost 8, with 14 bases in between. CDR3 in amino acids: CASSLEALAGTQYF. CDR3 DNA sequence: TGTGCCAGCAGCTTAGAAGCCCTCGCCGGTACGCAGTATTTT.

The chain combines TRBV18 with TRBJ1-2, with no clear D. Germline V lookup: CDR1 KGHSH, CDR2 LQKENI. The CDR3 consists of 13 residues. V was clipped by 2 bases and J by 1 base, with 5 bases between them. This chain's CDR3 is CASSPNGNYGYTF. In DNA form, the CDR3 reads TGTGCCAGCTCACCAAACGGTAACTATGGCTACACCTTC.

The V gene is TRBV18, the J gene TRBJ1-5, with D possibly TRBD1 on 6 matching bases. This CDR3 is 16 amino acids long. Deletions cut 3 bases from V and 6 bases from J, with 18 bases between. CDR1 and CDR2 (germline): KGHSH, LQKENI. CDR3 nucleotide sequence: TGTGCCAGCTCACCCGGCGTGGCAGGGGATTCTCAGCCCCAGCATTTT. Protein sequence: CASSPGVAGDSQPQHF.

This chain connects TRBV15 to TRBJ2-1; TRBD2 agrees at 10 bases. This CDR3 is 16 amino acids long. CDR1 and CDR2 from the germline V gene are LNHNV and YYDKDF (reference sequence). J lost 4 bases, V lost 0 bases, and 3 bases had no gene match. CDR3 nucleotides: TGTGCCACCAGCAGAGACGGTAGCGGGGGGTACAATGAGCAGTTCTTC. Translating gives CATSRDGSGGYNEQFF. The complete variable domain, with remaining parts taken from reference TRBV15 and TRBJ2-1, reads DAMVIQNPRYQVTQFGKPVTLSCSQTLNHNVMYWYQQKSSQAPKLLFHYYDKDFNNEADTPDNFQSRRPNTSFCFLDIRSPGLGDTAMYLCATSRDGSGGYNEQFFGPGTRLTVL.

This rearrangement joins TRBV10-3 to TRBJ2-5, with TRBD2 identical over 10 bases. The CDR3 length is 18 residues. With V trimmed by 6 bases and J by 5 bases, 18 bases remained unmatched. The V gene's germline CDR1 is ENHRY and CDR2 SYGVKD. The CDR3 is CAISQGLAGASKGETQYF. Here the CDR3 DNA reads TGTGCCATCAGCCAGGGGCTAGCGGGGGCCTCCAAGGGGGAGACCCAGTACTTC.